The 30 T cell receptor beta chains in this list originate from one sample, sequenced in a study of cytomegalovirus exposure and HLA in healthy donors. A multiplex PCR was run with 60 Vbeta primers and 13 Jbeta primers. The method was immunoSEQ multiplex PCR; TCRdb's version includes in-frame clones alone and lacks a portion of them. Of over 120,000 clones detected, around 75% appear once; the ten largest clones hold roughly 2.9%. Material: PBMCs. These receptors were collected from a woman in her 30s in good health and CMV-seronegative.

CDR3 amino acids: CAISRRDQETQYF. The CDR3 DNA reads TGTGCCATCTCGCGCAGGGACCAAGAGACCCAGTACTTC. The J gene is TRBJ2-5, the V gene TRBV10-3; a weak D match, TRBD1 (5 bases). CDR3 size: 13 residues. Trimming removed 8 bases at V and 0 bases at J, with 10 bases between. Germline values: CDR1 ENHRY, CDR2 SYGVKD.

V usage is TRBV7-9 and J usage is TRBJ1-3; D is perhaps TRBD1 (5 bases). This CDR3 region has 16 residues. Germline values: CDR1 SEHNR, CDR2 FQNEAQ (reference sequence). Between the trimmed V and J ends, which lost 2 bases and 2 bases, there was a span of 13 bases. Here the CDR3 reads CASSLNPRAPGNTIYF. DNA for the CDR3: TGTGCCAGCAGCTTAAACCCCAGGGCACCTGGAAACACCATATATTTT.

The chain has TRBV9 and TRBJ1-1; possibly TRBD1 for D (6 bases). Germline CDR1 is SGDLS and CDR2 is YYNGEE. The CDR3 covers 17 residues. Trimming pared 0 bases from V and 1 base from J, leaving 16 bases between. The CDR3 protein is CASSVDRGGGSNTEAFF. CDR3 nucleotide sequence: TGTGCCAGCAGCGTAGATAGGGGGGGCGGGTCGAACACTGAAGCTTTCTTT.

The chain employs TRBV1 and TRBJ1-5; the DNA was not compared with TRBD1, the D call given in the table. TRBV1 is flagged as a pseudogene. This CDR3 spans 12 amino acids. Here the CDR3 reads CTSTRGHQPQHF. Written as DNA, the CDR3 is TGCACCAGCACTCGGGGACACCAGCCCCAGCATTTT.

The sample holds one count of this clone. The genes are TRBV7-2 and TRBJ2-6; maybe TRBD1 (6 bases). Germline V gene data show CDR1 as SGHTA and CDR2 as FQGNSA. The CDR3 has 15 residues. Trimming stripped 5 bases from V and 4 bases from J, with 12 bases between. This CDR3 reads CASSEQGAGANVLTF. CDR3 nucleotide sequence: TGTGCCAGCAGCGAACAGGGCGCGGGGGCCAACGTCCTGACTTTC.

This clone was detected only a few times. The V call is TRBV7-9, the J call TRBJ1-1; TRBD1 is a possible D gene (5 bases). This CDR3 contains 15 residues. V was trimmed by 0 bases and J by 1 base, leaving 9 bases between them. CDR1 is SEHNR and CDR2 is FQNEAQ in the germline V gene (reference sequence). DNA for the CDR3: TGTGCCAGCAGCTTAGCTCTCGGGGGGAACACTGAAGCTTTCTTT. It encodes CASSLALGGNTEAFF.

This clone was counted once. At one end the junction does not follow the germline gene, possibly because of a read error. The CDR3 loop reads CSSSLATKGASYEQYF. For the CDR3, the DNA is TGTTCCAGCAGCTTAGCGACCAAGGGAGCGAGCTACGAGCAGTACTTC. This chain joins TRBV7-9 and TRBJ2-7; perhaps TRBD2 as D (5 bases). There are 16 residues in the CDR3. CDR1 and CDR2 from the germline V gene are SEHNR and FQNEAQ (reference sequence).

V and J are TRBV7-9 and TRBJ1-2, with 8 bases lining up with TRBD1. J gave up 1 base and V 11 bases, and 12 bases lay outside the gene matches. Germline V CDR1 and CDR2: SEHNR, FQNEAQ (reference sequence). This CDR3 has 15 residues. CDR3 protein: CAVTMDRAYNYGYTF. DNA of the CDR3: TGTGCCGTAACGATGGACAGGGCCTATAACTATGGCTACACCTTC.

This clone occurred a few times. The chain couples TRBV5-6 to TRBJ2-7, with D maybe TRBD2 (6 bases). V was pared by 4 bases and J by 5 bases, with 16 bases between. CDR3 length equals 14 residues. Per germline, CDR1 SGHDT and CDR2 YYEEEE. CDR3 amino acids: CASSPAGTNDEQYF. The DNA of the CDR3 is TGTGCCAGCAGCCCGGCGGGGACCAACGACGAGCAGTACTTC.

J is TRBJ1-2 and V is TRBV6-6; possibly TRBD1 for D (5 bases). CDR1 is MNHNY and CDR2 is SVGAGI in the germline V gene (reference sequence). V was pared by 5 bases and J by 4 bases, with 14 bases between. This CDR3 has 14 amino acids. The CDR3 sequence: CASSKPSGGYGYTF. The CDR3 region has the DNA TGTGCCAGCAGTAAGCCGTCCGGGGGCTATGGCTACACCTTC.

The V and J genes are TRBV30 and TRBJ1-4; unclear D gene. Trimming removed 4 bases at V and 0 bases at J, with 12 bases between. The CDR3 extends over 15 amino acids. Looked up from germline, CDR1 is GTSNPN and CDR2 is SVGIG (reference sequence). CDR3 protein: CAWITQTATNEKLFF. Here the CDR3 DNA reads TGTGCCTGGATAACCCAGACTGCAACTAATGAAAAACTGTTTTTT. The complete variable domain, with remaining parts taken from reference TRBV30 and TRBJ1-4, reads SQTIHQWPATLVQPVGSPLSLECTVEGTSNPNLYWYRQAAGRGLQLLFYSVGIGQISSEVPQNLSASRPQDRQFILSSKKLLLSDSGFYLCAWITQTATNEKLFFGSGTQLSVL.

CDR3 sequence (DNA): TGTGCCAGCAGCCCAAAAACAGTGAACACCGGGGAGCTGTTTTTT. Protein product: CASSPKTVNTGELFF. The chain is built from TRBV5-4 and TRBJ2-2, with unresolved D. From germline, CDR1 is SGHNT and CDR2 YYREEE (reference sequence). The ends were cut back, 4 bases at V and 1 base at J, with 11 bases in the middle. This CDR3 is built from 15 residues.

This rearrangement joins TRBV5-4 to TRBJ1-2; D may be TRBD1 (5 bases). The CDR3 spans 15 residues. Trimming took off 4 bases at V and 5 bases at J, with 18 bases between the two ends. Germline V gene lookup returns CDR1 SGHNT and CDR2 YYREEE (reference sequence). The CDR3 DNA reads TGTGCCAGCAGCCCCCCCCGGGGGAGTAATTATGGCTACACCTTC. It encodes CASSPPRGSNYGYTF.

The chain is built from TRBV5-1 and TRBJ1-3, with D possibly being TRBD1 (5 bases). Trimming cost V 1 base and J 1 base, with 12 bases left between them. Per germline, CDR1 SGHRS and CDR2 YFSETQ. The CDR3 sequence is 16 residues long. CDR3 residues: CASSLTGVGSGNTIYF. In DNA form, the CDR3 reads TGCGCCAGCAGCTTGACAGGCGTGGGTTCTGGAAACACCATATATTTT.

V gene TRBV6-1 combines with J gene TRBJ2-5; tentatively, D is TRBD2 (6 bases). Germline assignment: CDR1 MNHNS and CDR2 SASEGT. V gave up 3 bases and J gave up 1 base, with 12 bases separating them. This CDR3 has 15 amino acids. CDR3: CASSDGGFGQETQYF. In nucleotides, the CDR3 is TGTGCCAGCAGTGATGGGGGGTTCGGCCAAGAGACCCAGTACTTC.

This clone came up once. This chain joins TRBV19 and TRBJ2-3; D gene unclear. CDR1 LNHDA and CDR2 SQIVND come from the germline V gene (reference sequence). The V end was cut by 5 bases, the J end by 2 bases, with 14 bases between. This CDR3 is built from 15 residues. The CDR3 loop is CASSEAHTSTDTQYF. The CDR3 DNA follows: TGTGCCAGTAGTGAGGCGCATACGTCCACAGATACGCAGTATTTT.

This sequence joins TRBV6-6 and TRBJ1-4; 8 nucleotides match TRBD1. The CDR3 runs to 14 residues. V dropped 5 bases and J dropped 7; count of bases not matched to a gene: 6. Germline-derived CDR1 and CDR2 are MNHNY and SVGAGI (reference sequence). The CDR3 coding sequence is TGTGCCAGCAGTGACAGGGGTGAAAGTGAAAAACTGTTTTTT. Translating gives CASSDRGESEKLFF.

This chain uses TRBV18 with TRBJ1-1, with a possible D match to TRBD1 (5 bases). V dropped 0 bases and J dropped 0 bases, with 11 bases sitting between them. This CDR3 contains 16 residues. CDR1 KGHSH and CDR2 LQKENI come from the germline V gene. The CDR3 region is CASSPPTSGMNTEAFF. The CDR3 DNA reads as TGTGCCAGCTCACCACCGACTTCAGGGATGAACACTGAAGCTTTCTTT.

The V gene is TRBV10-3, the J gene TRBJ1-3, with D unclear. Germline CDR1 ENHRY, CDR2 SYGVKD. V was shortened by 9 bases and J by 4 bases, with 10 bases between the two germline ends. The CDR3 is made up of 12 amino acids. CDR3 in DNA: TGTGCCATGAGGGATCGGGGAAACACCATATATTTT. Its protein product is CAMRDRGNTIYF.

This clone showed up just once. CDR3 bases: TGTGCCTGGGGAGGGGCCAAAAACATTCAGTACTTC. It codes for CAWGGAKNIQYF. This chain joins TRBV30 and TRBJ2-4, with D possibly matching TRBD2 (6 bases). V was shortened by 5 bases and J by 1 base, with 6 bases between the two germline ends. Germline loops: CDR1 GTSNPN, CDR2 SVGIG (reference sequence). The CDR3 runs to 12 residues.

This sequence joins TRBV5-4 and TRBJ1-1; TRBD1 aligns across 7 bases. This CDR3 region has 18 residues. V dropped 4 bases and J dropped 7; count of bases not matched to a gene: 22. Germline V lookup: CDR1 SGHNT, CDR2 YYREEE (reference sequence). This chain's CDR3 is CASSPLGGSSWTGLEAFF. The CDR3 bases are TGTGCCAGCAGCCCTCTGGGGGGTTCGTCATGGACAGGCCTTGAAGCTTTCTTT.

CDR3 sequence: CASSVAGTEFYEQYF. The CDR3 bases are TGTGCCAGCAGCGTCGCCGGGACAGAGTTCTACGAGCAGTACTTC. The rearrangement joins TRBV9 to TRBJ2-7, with 7 bases matching TRBD1. The CDR3 is 15 amino acids. J lost 3 bases, V lost 2 bases, and 8 bases had no gene match. Germline V gene data show CDR1 as SGDLS and CDR2 as YYNGEE.

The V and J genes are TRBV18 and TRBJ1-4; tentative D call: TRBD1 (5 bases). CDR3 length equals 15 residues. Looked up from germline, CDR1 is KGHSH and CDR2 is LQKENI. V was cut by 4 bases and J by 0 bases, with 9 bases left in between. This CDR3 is CASSLTRATNEKLFF. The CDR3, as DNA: TGTGCCAGCTCACTTACCAGGGCAACTAATGAAAAACTGTTTTTT. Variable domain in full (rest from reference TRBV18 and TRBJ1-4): NAGVMQNPRHLVRRRGQEARLRCSPMKGHSHVYWYRQLPEEGLKFMVYLQKENIIDESGMPKERFSAEFPKEGPSILRIQQVVRGDSAAYFCASSLTRATNEKLFFGSGTQLSVL.

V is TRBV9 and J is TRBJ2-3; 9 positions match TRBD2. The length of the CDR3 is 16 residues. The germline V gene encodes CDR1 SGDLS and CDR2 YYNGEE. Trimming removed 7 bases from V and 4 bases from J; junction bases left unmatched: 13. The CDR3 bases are TGTGCCAGCGGCCCCGGAGCGGGGGGCCGGGCAGATACGCAGTATTTT. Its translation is CASGPGAGGRADTQYF. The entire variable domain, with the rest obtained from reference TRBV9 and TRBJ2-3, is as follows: DSGVTQTPKHLITATGQRVTLRCSPRSGDLSVYWYQQSLDQGLQFLIQYYNGEERAKGNILERFSAQQFPDLHSELNLSSLELGDSALYFCASGPGAGGRADTQYFGPGTRLTVL.

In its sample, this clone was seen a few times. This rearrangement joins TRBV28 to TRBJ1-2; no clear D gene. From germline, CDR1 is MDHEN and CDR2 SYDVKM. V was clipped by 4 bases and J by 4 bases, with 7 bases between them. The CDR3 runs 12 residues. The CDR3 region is CASSSLRYGYTF. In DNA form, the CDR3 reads TGTGCCAGCAGTTCCCTCCGCTATGGCTACACCTTC.

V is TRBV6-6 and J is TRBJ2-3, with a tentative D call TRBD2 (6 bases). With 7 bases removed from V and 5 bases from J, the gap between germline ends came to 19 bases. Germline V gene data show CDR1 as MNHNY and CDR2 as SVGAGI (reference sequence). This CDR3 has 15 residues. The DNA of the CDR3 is TGTGCCAGCACCAAGGAGGGGCAGGGTAAAGATACGCAGTATTTT. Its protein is CASTKEGQGKDTQYF.

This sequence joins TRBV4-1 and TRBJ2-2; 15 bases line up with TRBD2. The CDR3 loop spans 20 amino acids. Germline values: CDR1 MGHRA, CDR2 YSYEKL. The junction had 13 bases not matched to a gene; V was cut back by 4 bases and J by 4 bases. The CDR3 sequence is CASSRAQGLAGGRGTGELFF. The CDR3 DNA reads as TGCGCCAGCAGCCGCGCCCAGGGACTAGCGGGGGGAAGAGGCACCGGGGAGCTGTTTTTT.

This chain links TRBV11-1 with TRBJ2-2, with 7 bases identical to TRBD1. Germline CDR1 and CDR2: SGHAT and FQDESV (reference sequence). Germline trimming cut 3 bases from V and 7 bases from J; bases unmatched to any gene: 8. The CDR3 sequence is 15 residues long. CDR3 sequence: CASSFLGGAGGELFF. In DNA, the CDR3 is TGTGCCAGCAGCTTCCTAGGGGGCGCGGGCGGGGAGCTGTTTTTT.

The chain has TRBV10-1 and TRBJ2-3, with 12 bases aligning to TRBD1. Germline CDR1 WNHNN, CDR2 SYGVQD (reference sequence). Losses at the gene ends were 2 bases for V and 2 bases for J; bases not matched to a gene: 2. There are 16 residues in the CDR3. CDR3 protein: CASSEGTGGITDTQYF. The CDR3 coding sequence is TGCGCCAGCAGTGAGGGGACAGGGGGCATCACAGATACGCAGTATTTT.

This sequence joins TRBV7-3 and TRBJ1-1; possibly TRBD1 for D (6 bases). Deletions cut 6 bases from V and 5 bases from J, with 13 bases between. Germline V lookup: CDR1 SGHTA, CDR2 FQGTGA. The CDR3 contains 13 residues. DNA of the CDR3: TGTGCCAGCAGTTACACAGGGTCGACTGAAGCTTTCTTT. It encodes CASSYTGSTEAFF.